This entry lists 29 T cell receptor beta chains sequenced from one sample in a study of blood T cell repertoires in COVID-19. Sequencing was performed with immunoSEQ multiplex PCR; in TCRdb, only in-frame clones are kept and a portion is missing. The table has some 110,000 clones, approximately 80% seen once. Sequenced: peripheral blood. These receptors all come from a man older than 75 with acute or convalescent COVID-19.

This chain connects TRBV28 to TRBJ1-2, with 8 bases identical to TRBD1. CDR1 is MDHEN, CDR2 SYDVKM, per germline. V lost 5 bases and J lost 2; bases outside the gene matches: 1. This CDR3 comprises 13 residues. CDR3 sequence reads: CASSAGGNYGYTF. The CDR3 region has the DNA TGTGCCAGCAGTGCAGGGGGCAACTATGGCTACACCTTC.

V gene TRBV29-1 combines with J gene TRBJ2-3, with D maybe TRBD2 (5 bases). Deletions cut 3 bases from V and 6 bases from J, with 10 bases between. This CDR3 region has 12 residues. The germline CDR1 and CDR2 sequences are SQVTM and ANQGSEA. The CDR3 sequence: CSVDGGQDTQYF. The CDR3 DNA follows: TGCAGCGTTGACGGCGGGCAGGATACGCAGTATTTT.

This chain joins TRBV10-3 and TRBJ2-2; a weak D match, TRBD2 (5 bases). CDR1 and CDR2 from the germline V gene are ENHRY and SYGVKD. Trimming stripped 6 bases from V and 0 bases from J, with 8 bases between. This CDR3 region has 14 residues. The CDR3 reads CAIRDFSNTGELFF. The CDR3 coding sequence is TGTGCCATCAGGGACTTCTCGAACACCGGGGAGCTGTTTTTT.

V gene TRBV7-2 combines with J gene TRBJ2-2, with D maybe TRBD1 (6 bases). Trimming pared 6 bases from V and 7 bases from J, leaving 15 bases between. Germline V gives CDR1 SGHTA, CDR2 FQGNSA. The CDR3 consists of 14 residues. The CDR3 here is CASSSNTGIGELFF. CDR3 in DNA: TGTGCCAGCAGTTCCAATACAGGGATCGGGGAGCTGTTTTTT.

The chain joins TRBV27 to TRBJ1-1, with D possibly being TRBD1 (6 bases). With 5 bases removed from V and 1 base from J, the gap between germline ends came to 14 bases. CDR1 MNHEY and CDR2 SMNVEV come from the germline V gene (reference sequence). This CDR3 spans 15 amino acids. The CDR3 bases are TGTGCCAGCAGTAAACCGGGACAAAGGAACACTGAAGCTTTCTTT. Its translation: CASSKPGQRNTEAFF.

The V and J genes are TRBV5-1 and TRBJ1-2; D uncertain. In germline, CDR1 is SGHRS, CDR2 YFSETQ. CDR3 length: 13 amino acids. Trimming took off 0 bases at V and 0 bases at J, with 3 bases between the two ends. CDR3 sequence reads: CASSLDTNYGYTF. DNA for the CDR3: TGCGCCAGCAGCTTGGACACTAACTATGGCTACACCTTC.

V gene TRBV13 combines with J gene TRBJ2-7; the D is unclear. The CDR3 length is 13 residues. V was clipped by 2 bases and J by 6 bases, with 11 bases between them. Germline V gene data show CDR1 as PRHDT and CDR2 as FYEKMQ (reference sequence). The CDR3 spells CASSLLTRGEQYF. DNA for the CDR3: TGTGCCAGCAGCTTACTCACTCGCGGCGAGCAGTACTTC.

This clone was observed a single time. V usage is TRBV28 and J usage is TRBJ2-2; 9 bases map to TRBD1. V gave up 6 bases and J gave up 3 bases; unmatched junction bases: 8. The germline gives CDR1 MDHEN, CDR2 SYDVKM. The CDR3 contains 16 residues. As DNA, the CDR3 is TGTGCCAGCAGGGACCCGGGACAGGGAGACACCGGGGAGCTGTTTTTT. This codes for CASRDPGQGDTGELFF.

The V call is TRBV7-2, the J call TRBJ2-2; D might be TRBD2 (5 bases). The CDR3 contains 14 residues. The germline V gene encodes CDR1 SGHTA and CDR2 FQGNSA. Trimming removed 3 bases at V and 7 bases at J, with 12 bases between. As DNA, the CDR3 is TGTGCCAGCAGCTTCACACTAGTCGGCGGGGAGCTGTTTTTT. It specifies CASSFTLVGGELFF.

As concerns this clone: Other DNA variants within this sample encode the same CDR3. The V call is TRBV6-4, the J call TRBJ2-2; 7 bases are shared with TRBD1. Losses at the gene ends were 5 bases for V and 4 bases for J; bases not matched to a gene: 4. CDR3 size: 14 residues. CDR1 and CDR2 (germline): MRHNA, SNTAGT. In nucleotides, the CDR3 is TGTGCCAGCAGTAGACAGGGCGGCACCGGGGAGCTGTTTTTT. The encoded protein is CASSRQGGTGELFF.

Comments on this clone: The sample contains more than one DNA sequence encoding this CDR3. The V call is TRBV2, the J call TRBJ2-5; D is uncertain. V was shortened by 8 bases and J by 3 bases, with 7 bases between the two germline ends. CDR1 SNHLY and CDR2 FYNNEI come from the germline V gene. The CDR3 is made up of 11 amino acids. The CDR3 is CASSREETQYF. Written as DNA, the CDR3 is TGTGCCAGCTCTCGGGAAGAGACCCAGTACTTC.

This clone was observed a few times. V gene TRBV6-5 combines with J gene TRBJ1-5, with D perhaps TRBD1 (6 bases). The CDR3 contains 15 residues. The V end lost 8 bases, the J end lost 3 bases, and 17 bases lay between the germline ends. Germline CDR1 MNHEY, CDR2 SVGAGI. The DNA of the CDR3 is TGTGCCAGCTCGACGGTTGCAGGGGCCAATCAGCCCCAGCATTTT. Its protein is CASSTVAGANQPQHF.

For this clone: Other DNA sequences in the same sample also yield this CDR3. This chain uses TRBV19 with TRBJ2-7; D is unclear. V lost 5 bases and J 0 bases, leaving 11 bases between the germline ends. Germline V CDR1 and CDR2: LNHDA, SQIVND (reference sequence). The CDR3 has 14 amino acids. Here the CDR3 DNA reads TGTGCCAGTAGTCGGCAGGTGAGCTCCTACGAGCAGTACTTC. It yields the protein CASSRQVSSYEQYF.

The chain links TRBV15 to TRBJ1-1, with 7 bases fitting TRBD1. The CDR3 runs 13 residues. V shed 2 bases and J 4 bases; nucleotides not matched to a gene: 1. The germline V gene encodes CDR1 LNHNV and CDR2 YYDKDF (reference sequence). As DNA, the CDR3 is TGTGCCACCAGCAGAACAGGGGCCACTGAAGCTTTCTTT. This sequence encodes CATSRTGATEAFF. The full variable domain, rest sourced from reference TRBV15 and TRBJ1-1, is DAMVIQNPRYQVTQFGKPVTLSCSQTLNHNVMYWYQQKSSQAPKLLFHYYDKDFNNEADTPDNFQSRRPNTSFCFLDIRSPGLGDTAMYLCATSRTGATEAFFGQGTRLTVV.

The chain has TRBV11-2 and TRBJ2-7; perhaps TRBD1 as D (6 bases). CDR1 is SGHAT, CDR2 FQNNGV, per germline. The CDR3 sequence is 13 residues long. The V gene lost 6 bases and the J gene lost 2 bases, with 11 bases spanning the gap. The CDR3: CASRRQVTYEQYF. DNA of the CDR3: TGTGCCAGCAGGCGACAGGTAACCTACGAGCAGTACTTC. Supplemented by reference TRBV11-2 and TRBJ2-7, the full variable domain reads EAGVAQSPRYKIIEKRQSVAFWCNPISGHATLYWYQQILGQGPKLLIQFQNNGVVDDSQLPKDRFSAERLKGVDSTLKIQPAKLEDSAVYLCASRRQVTYEQYFGPGTRLTVT.

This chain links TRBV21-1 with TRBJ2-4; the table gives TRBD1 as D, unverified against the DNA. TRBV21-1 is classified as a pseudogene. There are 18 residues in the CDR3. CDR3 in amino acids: CASSTSVWDTLAKNIQYF. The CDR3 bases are TGTGCCAGCAGCACCTCCGTATGGGACACCCTAGCCAAAAACATTCAGTACTTC.

CDR3 protein: CASSISGKNTEAFF. The CDR3 DNA reads as TGTGCCAGTAGTATATCAGGGAAGAACACTGAAGCTTTCTTT. The gene calls are TRBV19 and TRBJ1-1; TRBD1 might be the D (5 bases). V shed 2 bases and J shed 1 base, with 8 bases lying between them. CDR3 length: 14 amino acids. Germline V gene data show CDR1 as LNHDA and CDR2 as SQIVND (reference sequence). The full variable domain, rest sourced from reference TRBV19 and TRBJ1-1, is DGGITQSPKYLFRKEGQNVTLSCEQNLNHDAMYWYRQDPGQGLRLIYYSQIVNDFQKGDIAEGYSVSREKKESFPLTVTSAQKNPTAFYLCASSISGKNTEAFFGQGTRLTVV.

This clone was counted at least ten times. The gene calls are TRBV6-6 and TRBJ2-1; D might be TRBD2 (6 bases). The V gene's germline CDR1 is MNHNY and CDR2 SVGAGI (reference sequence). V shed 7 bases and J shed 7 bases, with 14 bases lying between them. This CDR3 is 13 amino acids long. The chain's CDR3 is CASTITGGNEQFF. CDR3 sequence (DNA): TGTGCCAGCACCATTACAGGAGGGAATGAGCAGTTCTTC.

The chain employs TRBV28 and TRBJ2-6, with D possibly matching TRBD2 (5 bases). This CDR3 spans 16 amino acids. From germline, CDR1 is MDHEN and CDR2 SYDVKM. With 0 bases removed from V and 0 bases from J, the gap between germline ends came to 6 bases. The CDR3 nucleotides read TGTGCCAGCAGTTTATGGGGGAGCTCTGGGGCCAACGTCCTGACTTTC. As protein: CASSLWGSSGANVLTF.

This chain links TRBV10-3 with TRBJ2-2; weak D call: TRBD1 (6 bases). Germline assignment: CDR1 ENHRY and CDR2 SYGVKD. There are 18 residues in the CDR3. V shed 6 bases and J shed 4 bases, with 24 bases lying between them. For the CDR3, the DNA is TGTGCCATCAGACCCGGGACAAGTGAAGGGCTGGGCACCGGGGAGCTGTTTTTT. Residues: CAIRPGTSEGLGTGELFF.

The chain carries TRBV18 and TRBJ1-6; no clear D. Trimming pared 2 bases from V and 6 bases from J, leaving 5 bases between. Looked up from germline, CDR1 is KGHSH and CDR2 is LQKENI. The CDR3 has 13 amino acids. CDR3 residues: CASSPNTNSPLHF. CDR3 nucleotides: TGTGCCAGCTCACCAAACACTAATTCACCCCTCCACTTT.

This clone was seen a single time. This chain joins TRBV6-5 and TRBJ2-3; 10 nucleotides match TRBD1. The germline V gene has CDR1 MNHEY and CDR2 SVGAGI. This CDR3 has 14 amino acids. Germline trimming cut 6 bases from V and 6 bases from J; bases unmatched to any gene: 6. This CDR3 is CASRDRGLRDTQYF. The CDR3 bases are TGTGCCAGCAGAGACAGGGGGCTTCGGGATACGCAGTATTTT.

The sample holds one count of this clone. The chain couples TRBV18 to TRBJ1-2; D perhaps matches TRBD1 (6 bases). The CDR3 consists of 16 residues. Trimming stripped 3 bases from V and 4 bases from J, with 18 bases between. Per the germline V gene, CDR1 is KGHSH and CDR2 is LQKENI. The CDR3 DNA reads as TGTGCCAGCTCACCTGGTAGGACAGCTCGTGGCTATGGCTACACCTTC. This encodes CASSPGRTARGYGYTF.

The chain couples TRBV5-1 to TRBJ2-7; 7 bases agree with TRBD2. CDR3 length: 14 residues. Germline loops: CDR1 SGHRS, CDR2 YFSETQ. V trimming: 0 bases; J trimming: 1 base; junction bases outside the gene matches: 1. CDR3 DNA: TGCGCCAGCAGCTTGGGGCGGGAGTCCTACGAGCAGTACTTC. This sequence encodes CASSLGRESYEQYF.

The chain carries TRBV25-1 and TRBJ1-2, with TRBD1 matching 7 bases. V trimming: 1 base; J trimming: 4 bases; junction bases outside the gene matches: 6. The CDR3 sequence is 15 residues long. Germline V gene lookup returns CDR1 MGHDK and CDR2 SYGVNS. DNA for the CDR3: TGTGCCAGCAGTGAATGGGACGGGACAGTCTATGGCTACACCTTC. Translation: CASSEWDGTVYGYTF.

The CDR3 region has the DNA TGTGCCAGCAGCCAGGCCGGGACTAGCGCCCTTTACGAGCAGTACTTC. Translated, it gives CASSQAGTSALYEQYF. The chain recombines TRBV4-2 with TRBJ2-7; 10 nucleotides line up with TRBD2. The trim removed 3 bases at V and 4 bases at J, leaving 9 bases unmatched. The V gene's germline CDR1 is LGHNA and CDR2 YNFKEQ. CDR3 size: 16 residues.

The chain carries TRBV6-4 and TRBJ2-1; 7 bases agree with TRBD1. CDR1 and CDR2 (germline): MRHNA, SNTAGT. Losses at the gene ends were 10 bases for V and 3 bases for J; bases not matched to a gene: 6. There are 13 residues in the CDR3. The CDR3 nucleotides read TGTGCCACACCGGGACAGAACTACAATGAGCAGTTCTTC. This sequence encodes CATPGQNYNEQFF.

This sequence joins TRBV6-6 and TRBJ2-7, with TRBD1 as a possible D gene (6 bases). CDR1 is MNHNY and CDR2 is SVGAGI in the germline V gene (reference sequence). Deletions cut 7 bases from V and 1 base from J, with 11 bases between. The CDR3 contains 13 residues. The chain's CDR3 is CASKYRESYEQYF. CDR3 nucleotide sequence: TGTGCCAGCAAGTACAGGGAATCCTACGAGCAGTACTTC.

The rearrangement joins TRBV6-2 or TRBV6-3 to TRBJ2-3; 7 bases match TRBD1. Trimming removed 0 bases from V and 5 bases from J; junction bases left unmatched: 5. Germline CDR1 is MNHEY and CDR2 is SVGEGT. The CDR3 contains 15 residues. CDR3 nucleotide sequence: TGTGCCAGCAGTTACTCGACAGGGTCCAAAGATACGCAGTATTTT. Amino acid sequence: CASSYSTGSKDTQYF.